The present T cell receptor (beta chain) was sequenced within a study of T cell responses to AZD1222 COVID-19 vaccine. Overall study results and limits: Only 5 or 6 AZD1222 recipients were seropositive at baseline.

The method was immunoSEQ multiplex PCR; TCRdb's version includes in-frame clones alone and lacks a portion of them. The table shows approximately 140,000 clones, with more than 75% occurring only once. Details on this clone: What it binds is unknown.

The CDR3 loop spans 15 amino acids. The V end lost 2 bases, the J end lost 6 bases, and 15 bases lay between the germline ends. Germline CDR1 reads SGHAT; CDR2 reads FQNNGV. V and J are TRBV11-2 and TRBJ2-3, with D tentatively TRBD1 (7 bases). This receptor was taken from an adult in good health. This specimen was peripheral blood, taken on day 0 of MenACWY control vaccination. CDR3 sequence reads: CASSLLGRGVDTQYF. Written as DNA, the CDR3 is TGTGCCAGCAGCTTATTAGGCAGGGGGGTGGATACGCAGTATTTT. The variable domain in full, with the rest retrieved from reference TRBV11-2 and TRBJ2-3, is EAGVAQSPRYKIIEKRQSVAFWCNPISGHATLYWYQQILGQGPKLLIQFQNNGVVDDSQLPKDRFSAERLKGVDSTLKIQPAKLEDSAVYLCASSLLGRGVDTQYFGPGTRLTVL.